This T cell receptor beta chain was identified in a study of blood T cell repertoires in COVID-19. This CDR3 region has 15 residues. Losses at the gene ends were 0 bases for V and 10 bases for J; bases not matched to a gene: 9. Germline V lookup: CDR1 SGHTA, CDR2 FQGTGA. The method was immunoSEQ multiplex PCR; TCRdb's version includes in-frame clones alone and lacks a portion of them. The sample has some 270,000 clones; roughly nine tenths are singletons. V is TRBV7-3 and J is TRBJ2-1, with 7 bases lining up with TRBD2. The origin of this receptor is a woman aged 55-70 years who had recovered from COVID-19. Sequences were obtained from PBMCs or T cells enriched from blood (not recorded which). CDR3 sequence (DNA): TGTGCCAGCAGCTTAACGACGGGAGGTCTCGGGGAGCAGTTCTTC. Translating it yields CASSLTTGGLGEQFF.